What follows is one T cell receptor beta chain and its context. 60 Vbeta and 13 Jbeta primers were used in PCR. Assay used: immunoSEQ multiplex PCR; TCRdb lists only in-frame clones, some missing. The sample lists approximately 160,000 clones, 84% occurring once. This record comes from a study of cytomegalovirus exposure and HLA in healthy donors. The sequence was obtained from a boy aged 2 to 10 in good health and CMV-seronegative. What was sequenced was PBMCs.

The CDR3 bases are TGTGCCAGTACCAGGGTTAGTGACAATGAGCAGTTCTTC. Translation: CASTRVSDNEQFF. The V gene is TRBV6-5, the J gene TRBJ2-1; D may be TRBD1 (5 bases). Trimming shortened V by 9 bases and J by 5 bases, and 14 bases separated the two germline ends. From germline, CDR1 is MNHEY and CDR2 SVGAGI. The CDR3 spans 13 residues.